The 23 T cell receptor beta chains reported below all come from one sample, sequenced in a study of blood T cell repertoires in COVID-19. Some clones are missing from TCRdb's copy, which holds only in-frame ones; the method was immunoSEQ multiplex PCR. The sample holds over 200,000 clones, around 90% seen once. The sample comprised peripheral blood. These receptors came from a woman aged 40 to 49 who had recovered from COVID-19.

CDR3 DNA sequence: TGTGCCAGCAGCTTAGGTTCAGGGGGATGGACTGAAGCTTTCTTT. Translation: CASSLGSGGWTEAFF. The genes are TRBV11-3 and TRBJ1-1, with 7 bases aligning to TRBD1. V shed 1 base and J 5 bases; nucleotides not matched to a gene: 7. Germline-derived CDR1 and CDR2 are SGHNT and YENEEA. This CDR3 is built from 15 residues. The entire variable domain, with the rest obtained from reference TRBV11-3 and TRBJ1-1, is as follows: EAGVVQSPRYKIIEKKQPVAFWCNPISGHNTLYWYLQNLGQGPELLIRYENEEAVDDSQLPKDRFSAERLKGVDSTLKIQPAELGDSAVYLCASSLGSGGWTEAFFGQGTRLTVV.

V is TRBV5-1 and J is TRBJ2-3; TRBD2 aligns across 7 bases. CDR1 SGHRS and CDR2 YFSETQ come from the germline V gene. This CDR3 spans 16 amino acids. V gave up 0 bases and J gave up 2 bases; unmatched junction bases: 6. The CDR3 nucleotides read TGCGCCAGCAGCTTGGCGGGCCTAGCGGTCACAGATACGCAGTATTTT. Protein: CASSLAGLAVTDTQYF.

The gene calls are TRBV30 and TRBJ1-2, with D uncertain. From germline, CDR1 is GTSNPN and CDR2 SVGIG (reference sequence). The CDR3 sequence is 13 residues long. The V end was cut by 0 bases, the J end by 2 bases, with 7 bases between. Here the CDR3 reads CAWSVPGNYGYTF. CDR3 DNA: TGTGCCTGGAGTGTCCCGGGGAACTATGGCTACACCTTC.

J is TRBJ1-5 and V is TRBV7-2, with a possible D match to TRBD1 (5 bases). There are 17 residues in the CDR3. Germline V CDR1 and CDR2: SGHTA, FQGNSA. V was trimmed by 4 bases and J by 0 bases, leaving 16 bases between them. This CDR3 is CASSSRRGLPSNQPQHF. The CDR3 DNA sequence: TGTGCCAGCAGCTCTCGGCGGGGACTGCCTAGCAATCAGCCCCAGCATTTT.

The chain is built from TRBV5-5 and TRBJ2-3; D possibly corresponds to TRBD2 (6 bases). CDR1 and CDR2 (germline): SGHKS, YYEKEE (reference sequence). V gave up 3 bases and J gave up 2 bases, with 10 bases separating them. The CDR3 spans 14 residues. The CDR3 nucleotides read TGTGCCAGCAGCTCCCCGGGGGTCACAGATACGCAGTATTTT. It encodes CASSSPGVTDTQYF.

This chain connects TRBV6-6 to TRBJ2-3, with D tentatively TRBD2 (5 bases). CDR1 and CDR2 from the germline V gene are MNHNY and SVGAGI (reference sequence). The CDR3 spans 15 residues. V shed 6 bases and J shed 4 bases, with 17 bases lying between them. CDR3 in amino acids: CASRPAEPLPDTQYF. The CDR3 DNA is TGTGCCAGCAGACCAGCGGAGCCCCTTCCAGATACGCAGTATTTT.

V gene TRBV29-1 combines with J gene TRBJ1-2, with 7 bases that match TRBD1. The V segment lost 4 bases and the J segment 4 bases; nucleotides outside the gene matches: 9. The CDR3 has 14 amino acids. Germline CDR1 reads SQVTM; CDR2 reads ANQGSEA. CDR3 bases: TGCAGCGTTGGGAAAGGGGGCCGGGGCTATGGCTACACCTTC. Translation: CSVGKGGRGYGYTF.

The rearrangement uses TRBV6-6 and TRBJ1-2; 7 bases align to TRBD1. The germline V gene encodes CDR1 MNHNY and CDR2 SVGAGI (reference sequence). With 5 bases clipped from V and 0 bases from J, the junction kept 6 bases outside the gene matches. This CDR3 has 15 residues. The CDR3 DNA follows: TGTGCCAGCAGTGCCCCGGGACAGCCTAACTATGGCTACACCTTC. It translates to CASSAPGQPNYGYTF.

The chain couples TRBV6-1 to TRBJ2-1; D unclear. V was trimmed by 2 bases and J by 6 bases, leaving 11 bases between them. The length of the CDR3 is 14 residues. In germline, CDR1 is MNHNS, CDR2 SASEGT. As DNA, the CDR3 is TGTGCCAGCAGTGAAATGAGCTGGAGCAATGAGCAGTTCTTC. Protein sequence: CASSEMSWSNEQFF.

The chain carries TRBV9 and TRBJ2-3; D perhaps matches TRBD2 (6 bases). This CDR3 is 15 amino acids long. Germline assignment: CDR1 SGDLS and CDR2 YYNGEE. V lost 0 bases and J lost 3, with 11 bases in between. The CDR3 here is CASSVGLSGTDTQYF. The CDR3 DNA follows: TGTGCCAGCAGCGTAGGGCTCAGCGGGACAGATACGCAGTATTTT.

The chain is built from TRBV5-6 and TRBJ2-1; D gene unclear. The V gene lost 0 bases and the J gene lost 4 bases, with 11 bases spanning the gap. The CDR3 sequence is 15 residues long. The germline V gene has CDR1 SGHDT and CDR2 YYEEEE. CDR3 in DNA: TGTGCCAGCAGCTTGGGGCCCCGAACGTACAATGAGCAGTTCTTC. Translated, it gives CASSLGPRTYNEQFF. The full variable domain, in which reference TRBV5-6 and TRBJ2-1 provide the parts outside the CDR3, is DAGVTQSPTHLIKTRGQQVTLRCSPKSGHDTVSWYQQALGQGPQFIFQYYEEEERQRGNFPDRFSGHQFPNYSSELNVNALLLGDSALYLCASSLGPRTYNEQFFGPGTRLTVL.

The rearrangement links TRBV9 to TRBJ1-3; D is undetermined. CDR3 length: 13 residues. Trimming took off 4 bases at V and 4 bases at J, with 9 bases between the two ends. The germline V gene encodes CDR1 SGDLS and CDR2 YYNGEE. The CDR3 nucleotides read TGTGCCAGCAGCCCCCACAACGGAAACACCATATATTTT. Protein product: CASSPHNGNTIYF. Drawing the rest from reference TRBV9 and TRBJ1-3, the complete variable domain is DSGVTQTPKHLITATGQRVTLRCSPRSGDLSVYWYQQSLDQGLQFLIQYYNGEERAKGNILERFSAQQFPDLHSELNLSSLELGDSALYFCASSPHNGNTIYFGEGSWLTVV.

The chain combines TRBV5-6 with TRBJ1-4; the match to TRBD1 covers 9 bases. The CDR3 covers 15 residues. Trimming at V came to 0 bases and at J to 6 bases, leaving 3 bases not matched to a gene. Germline V CDR1 and CDR2: SGHDT, YYEEEE. CDR3 residues: CASSLVGDRDEKLFF. CDR3 coding DNA: TGTGCCAGCAGCTTGGTGGGGGACAGGGATGAAAAACTGTTTTTT.

The V and J genes are TRBV7-3 and TRBJ1-1; D gene ambiguous. The CDR3 has 15 amino acids. V was shortened by 5 bases and J by 1 base, with 14 bases between the two germline ends. The germline CDR1 and CDR2 sequences are SGHTA and FQGTGA. CDR3 bases: TGTGCCAGCAGCCTCCTCGGTCGCCGGAACACTGAAGCTTTCTTT. Protein: CASSLLGRRNTEAFF.

The chain links TRBV19 to TRBJ2-2; TRBD2 matches 9 bases. The CDR3 is made up of 16 amino acids. V was pared by 5 bases and J by 2 bases, with 6 bases of the junction left unmatched. CDR1 is LNHDA and CDR2 is SQIVND in the germline V gene (reference sequence). This CDR3 reads CASSFPSGANTGELFF. The CDR3 coding sequence is TGTGCCAGTAGTTTCCCTAGCGGGGCAAACACCGGGGAGCTGTTTTTT.

The rearrangement joins TRBV11-3 to TRBJ2-1; D is ambiguous. This CDR3 region has 13 residues. V lost 6 bases, J lost 8 bases, and 14 bases lay in between. The germline V gene has CDR1 SGHNT and CDR2 YENEEA. The CDR3 bases are TGTGCCAGCAGATCCACTACCCGGGATGAGCAGTTCTTC. Amino acids: CASRSTTRDEQFF.

The rearrangement joins TRBV7-2 to TRBJ1-2; 11 nucleotides match TRBD1. The V gene's germline CDR1 is SGHTA and CDR2 FQGNSA. The CDR3 is 15 residues long. Trimming at V came to 3 bases and at J to 4 bases, leaving 4 bases not matched to a gene. The CDR3 reads CASSFGQGASYGYTF. CDR3 sequence (DNA): TGTGCCAGCAGCTTCGGACAGGGGGCATCCTATGGCTACACCTTC.

The chain has TRBV5-1 and TRBJ1-2; D possibly corresponds to TRBD1 (6 bases). CDR3 length: 12 residues. Trimming removed 4 bases from V and 9 bases from J, with 13 bases in between. Germline V gene data show CDR1 as SGHRS and CDR2 as YFSETQ. The CDR3 nucleotides read TGCGCCAGCAGCGATCCTTGGGGGCGCTACACCTTC. Translating it yields CASSDPWGRYTF.

This rearrangement joins TRBV29-1 to TRBJ2-4; maybe TRBD2 (6 bases). V was cut by 4 bases and J by 2 bases, with 9 bases left in between. The CDR3 consists of 13 residues. CDR1 is SQVTM and CDR2 is ANQGSEA in the germline V gene. This CDR3 reads CSVARGSKNIQYF. The DNA for the CDR3 is TGCAGCGTTGCGCGGGGTTCCAAAAACATTCAGTACTTC.

The J gene is TRBJ2-7, the V gene TRBV29-1; unclear D gene. The CDR3 runs 13 residues. V shed 5 bases and J shed 2 bases, with 13 bases lying between them. The germline CDR1 and CDR2 sequences are SQVTM and ANQGSEA. This chain's CDR3 is CSVSSVATYEQYF. CDR3 nucleotides: TGCAGCGTTTCGTCTGTGGCAACCTACGAGCAGTACTTC.

The chain has TRBV7-6 and TRBJ2-1, with 8 positions matching TRBD2. In germline, CDR1 is SGHVS, CDR2 FNYEAQ. This CDR3 region has 16 residues. Unmatched junction bases numbered 9, after V lost 4 bases and J lost 4 bases. The CDR3 DNA reads as TGTGCCAGCAGCTCGGGGGGGCTAGCGGCATACAATGAGCAGTTCTTC. This encodes CASSSGGLAAYNEQFF.

The V call is TRBV7-9, the J call TRBJ2-3; D gene ambiguous. The CDR3 is 13 residues long. The germline CDR1 and CDR2 sequences are SEHNR and FQNEAQ (reference sequence). Trimming left V 5 bases short and J 1 base short, with 7 bases between. The CDR3 here is CASSRVGTDTQYF. CDR3 DNA: TGTGCCAGCAGCCGAGTGGGCACAGATACGCAGTATTTT.

This chain connects TRBV3-1 (or the pseudogene TRBV3-2) to TRBJ1-1; D remains ambiguous. Germline assignment: CDR1 LGHDT and CDR2 YNNKEL (reference sequence). The CDR3 has 16 amino acids. V shed 2 bases and J shed 0 bases, with 13 bases lying between them. The CDR3 region is CASSQRRTPMNTEAFF. As DNA, the CDR3 is TGTGCCAGCAGCCAAAGGAGGACCCCGATGAACACTGAAGCTTTCTTT.